The clone carrying this T cell receptor beta chain was counted only a few times. What it recognizes is unknown. Unique molecular identifiers had been added to the TCR beta cDNA libraries. TCRdb used MiXCR to reprocess the PCR reads, holding one entry per CDR3 protein. The data show under 650,000 distinct CDR3 sequences, roughly two fifths seen once. This record belongs to a study of post-analysis software for immune sequencing data. Overall study results and limits: Roughly 5 TRBV segments were significantly more frequent in patients than in controls. TRBV5-6, TRBV5-1 and TRBV20-1 were among these segments.

The CDR3 is 16 residues long. CDR1 is SQVTM, CDR2 ANQGSEA, per germline. With 6 bases removed from V and 3 bases from J, the gap between germline ends came to 22 bases. The specimen sequenced was blood. This receptor was identified in a girl aged 10 to 17 with multiple sclerosis. The rearrangement uses TRBV29-1 and TRBJ2-3, with D possibly matching TRBD2 (5 bases). The CDR3 region has the DNA TGCAGCGTCCCCCCGGTTGGAGGTTACGAAACAGATACGCAGTATTTT. Protein product: CSVPPVGGYETDTQYF.